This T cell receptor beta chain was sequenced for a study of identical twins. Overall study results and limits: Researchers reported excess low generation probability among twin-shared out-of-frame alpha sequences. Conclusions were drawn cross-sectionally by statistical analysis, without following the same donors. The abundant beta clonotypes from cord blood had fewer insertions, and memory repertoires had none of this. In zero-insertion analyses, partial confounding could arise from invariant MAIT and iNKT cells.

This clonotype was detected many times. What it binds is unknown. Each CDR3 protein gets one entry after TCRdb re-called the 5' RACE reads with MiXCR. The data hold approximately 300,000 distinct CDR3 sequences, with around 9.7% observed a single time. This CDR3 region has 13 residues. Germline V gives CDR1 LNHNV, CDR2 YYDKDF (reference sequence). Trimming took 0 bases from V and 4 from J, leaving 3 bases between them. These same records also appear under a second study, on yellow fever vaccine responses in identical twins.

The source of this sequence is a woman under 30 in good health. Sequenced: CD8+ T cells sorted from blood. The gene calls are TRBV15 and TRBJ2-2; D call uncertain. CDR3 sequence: CATSRDGTGELFF. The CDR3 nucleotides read TGTGCCACCAGCAGAGATGGCACCGGGGAGCTGTTTTTT.